These 20 T cell receptor beta chains originate from one sample sequenced in a study of cytomegalovirus exposure and HLA in healthy donors. The PCR was carried out with 60 Vbeta primers and 13 Jbeta primers. TCRdb's copy holds only in-frame clones and misses some; the assay was immunoSEQ multiplex PCR. This sample carries more than 95,000 clones, over 70% of them seen once, and the ten largest clones take approximately 3.8%. The sequenced sample consisted of PBMCs. These receptors came from a middle-aged man in good health and CMV-seropositive.

The V gene is TRBV29-1, the J gene TRBJ2-1; the match to TRBD2 covers 9 bases. J was trimmed by 0 bases and V by 1 base; bases with no gene match: 7. The germline V gene has CDR1 SQVTM and CDR2 ANQGSEA. The CDR3 length is 17 residues. This CDR3 is CSVEGGFSGSSYNEQFF. The CDR3 region has the DNA TGCAGCGTTGAAGGCGGGTTTAGCGGGAGCTCCTACAATGAGCAGTTCTTC.

V is TRBV9 and J is TRBJ1-2, with 7 bases that match TRBD1. V was clipped by 3 bases and J by 0 bases; unmatched bases: 8. The CDR3 extends over 16 amino acids. Per germline, CDR1 SGDLS and CDR2 YYNGEE. Here the CDR3 DNA reads TGTGCCAGCAGCGACACAGGGGCGCGAGCTAACTATGGCTACACCTTC. Residues: CASSDTGARANYGYTF.

In this sample, this clone turned up once. The chain is built from TRBV9 and TRBJ2-7, with 9 bases aligning to TRBD1. V lost 3 bases and J lost 5; bases outside the gene matches: 9. The CDR3 has 15 amino acids. Germline V gene lookup returns CDR1 SGDLS and CDR2 YYNGEE. The CDR3 here is CASSAPGTGFHEQYF. Here the CDR3 DNA reads TGTGCCAGCAGCGCTCCCGGGACAGGGTTCCACGAGCAGTACTTC.

V is TRBV18 and J is TRBJ1-2; TRBD1 might be the D (6 bases). Germline assignment: CDR1 KGHSH and CDR2 LQKENI. The V end was cut by 10 bases, the J end by 4 bases, with 16 bases between. This CDR3 spans 13 amino acids. The DNA of the CDR3 is TGTGCCACCTCGCCGGGACAAGCCTATGGCTACACCTTC. It yields the protein CATSPGQAYGYTF.

This chain uses TRBV15 with TRBJ2-2; a weak D match, TRBD1 (6 bases). V was shortened by 0 bases and J by 6 bases, with 8 bases between the two germline ends. CDR1 and CDR2 (germline): LNHNV, YYDKDF (reference sequence). CDR3 size: 14 residues. The DNA of the CDR3 is TGTGCCACCAGCAGAGATTGGGGGCCCGGGGAGCTGTTTTTT. It specifies CATSRDWGPGELFF.

The V gene is TRBV11-2, the J gene TRBJ1-2; weak D call: TRBD1 (6 bases). V lost 2 bases and J 4 bases, leaving 11 bases between the germline ends. This CDR3 region has 14 residues. Germline-derived CDR1 and CDR2 are SGHAT and FQNNGV. CDR3 residues: CASSLQGFTYGYTF. CDR3 sequence (DNA): TGTGCCAGCAGCTTACAGGGGTTCACCTATGGCTACACCTTC.

The chain carries TRBV19 and TRBJ2-7, with TRBD1 matching over 8 bases. Germline V gene data show CDR1 as LNHDA and CDR2 as SQIVND (reference sequence). J lost 0 bases, V lost 7 bases, and 5 bases had no gene match. The CDR3 length is 14 residues. The CDR3 nucleotides are TGTGCCAGTACTCCCGGGACAGGCTCCTACGAGCAGTACTTC. It specifies CASTPGTGSYEQYF.

The chain joins TRBV28 to TRBJ1-2; D not certain. CDR3 length: 14 amino acids. The germline CDR1 and CDR2 sequences are MDHEN and SYDVKM. With 2 bases removed from V and 8 bases from J, the gap between germline ends came to 15 bases. This CDR3 is CASSLEWGVVGYTF. The CDR3, as DNA: TGTGCCAGCAGTTTAGAGTGGGGAGTTGTAGGCTACACCTTC.

The V and J genes are TRBV27 and TRBJ2-3; possible D gene TRBD1, 5 bases. CDR3 length: 14 amino acids. Trimming left V 5 bases short and J 1 base short, with 10 bases between. Germline V gives CDR1 MNHEY, CDR2 SMNVEV (reference sequence). DNA of the CDR3: TGTGCCAGCAGTCAGGGCATGGGCACAGATACGCAGTATTTT. Encoded protein: CASSQGMGTDTQYF.

J is TRBJ1-2 and V is TRBV6-5, with unresolved D. Between the trimmed V and J ends, which lost 5 bases and 4 bases, there was a span of 11 bases. This CDR3 contains 13 residues. Germline CDR1 is MNHEY and CDR2 is SVGAGI. The CDR3 loop is CASSGEISYGYTF. The CDR3 region has the DNA TGTGCCAGCAGTGGAGAAATCAGCTATGGCTACACCTTC.

The CDR3 DNA reads TGTGCCAGCAGGACGGGACAGGGGAGCAATCAGCCCCAGCATTTT. Amino acid sequence: CASRTGQGSNQPQHF. The rearrangement links TRBV2 to TRBJ1-5; 10 bases align to TRBD1. CDR3 size: 15 residues. Germline V gene data show CDR1 as SNHLY and CDR2 as FYNNEI. V dropped 6 bases and J dropped 1; count of bases not matched to a gene: 3.

As concerns this clone: Sequence at one end of the junction differs from germline and may be a read error. This sequence joins TRBV7-2 and TRBJ2-5; 8 positions match TRBD2. The CDR3 runs to 14 residues. CDR1 is SGHTA, CDR2 FQGNSA, per germline. The CDR3 loop is CASSSLAVQETQYF. Written as DNA, the CDR3 is TGTGCTAGCAGCTCACTAGCGGTACAAGAGACCCAGTACTTC.

The genes are TRBV6-1 and TRBJ1-1; D is possibly TRBD1 (5 bases). Trimming stripped 8 bases from V and 5 bases from J, with 9 bases between. CDR3 length equals 11 residues. Germline V lookup: CDR1 MNHNS, CDR2 SASEGT. DNA of the CDR3: TGTGCCAGCTCCCAGGGTACTGAAGCTTTCTTT. The encoded protein is CASSQGTEAFF.

The V gene is TRBV7-9, the J gene TRBJ2-5; 8 bases align to TRBD1. Germline CDR1 reads SEHNR; CDR2 reads FQNEAQ (reference sequence). Germline trimming cut 4 bases from V and 5 bases from J; bases unmatched to any gene: 3. The CDR3 consists of 13 residues. The CDR3 bases are TGTGCCAGCAGCTACAGGGGGACCGAGACCCAGTACTTC. Encoded protein: CASSYRGTETQYF.

This chain connects TRBV5-6 to TRBJ2-3, with D perhaps TRBD2 (7 bases). In germline, CDR1 is SGHDT, CDR2 YYEEEE. Trimming removed 0 bases at V and 0 bases at J, with 11 bases between. This CDR3 has 16 amino acids. CDR3 DNA: TGTGCCAGCAGCTTGGGGGGGGGCCCGAGCACAGATACGCAGTATTTT. Protein product: CASSLGGGPSTDTQYF.

CDR3 region: CASSREGPTSVAFF. In nucleotides, the CDR3 is TGTGCCAGCAGCCGAGAAGGCCCCACCAGCGTAGCTTTCTTT. The chain uses TRBV5-4 and TRBJ1-1, with D uncertain. The CDR3 extends over 14 amino acids. CDR1 and CDR2 from the germline V gene are SGHNT and YYREEE (reference sequence). V lost 4 bases, J lost 10 bases, and 20 bases lay in between. Complete variable domain (other parts from reference TRBV5-4 and TRBJ1-1): ETGVTQSPTHLIKTRGQQVTLRCSSQSGHNTVSWYQQALGQGPQFIFQYYREEENGRGNFPPRFSGLQFPNYSSELNVNALELDDSALYLCASSREGPTSVAFFGQGTRLTVV.

J is TRBJ2-7 and V is TRBV7-9; 10 bases agree with TRBD2. This CDR3 is 15 amino acids long. V dropped 1 base and J dropped 7; count of bases not matched to a gene: 7. Germline assignment: CDR1 SEHNR and CDR2 FQNEAQ (reference sequence). The CDR3 reads CASSLEGLAGEEQYF. CDR3 in DNA: TGTGCCAGCAGCTTAGAAGGGCTAGCGGGAGAGGAGCAGTACTTC.

This sequence joins TRBV7-7 and TRBJ1-2; no clear D. The CDR3 runs 13 residues. Deletions cut 5 bases from V and 10 bases from J, with 17 bases between. CDR1 is SSHAT and CDR2 is FNYEAQ in the germline V gene (reference sequence). The CDR3 sequence is CASSRRAEGDYTF. The CDR3 DNA is TGTGCCAGCAGCCGCCGGGCAGAGGGAGACTACACCTTC.

The rearrangement links TRBV19 to TRBJ2-5; 8 nucleotides agree with TRBD2. Germline-derived CDR1 and CDR2 are LNHDA and SQIVND (reference sequence). The trim removed 3 bases at V and 5 bases at J, leaving 8 bases unmatched. The CDR3 length is 15 residues. The DNA for the CDR3 is TGTGCCAGTAGTATTGGGACTAGGGACGTTGAGACCCAGTACTTC. Residues: CASSIGTRDVETQYF. Variable domain in full (rest from reference TRBV19 and TRBJ2-5): DGGITQSPKYLFRKEGQNVTLSCEQNLNHDAMYWYRQDPGQGLRLIYYSQIVNDFQKGDIAEGYSVSREKKESFPLTVTSAQKNPTAFYLCASSIGTRDVETQYFGPGTRLLVL.

The chain combines TRBV6-6 with TRBJ2-7; possibly TRBD1 for D (6 bases). Germline V gene lookup returns CDR1 MNHNY and CDR2 SVGAGI (reference sequence). V was pared by 6 bases and J by 5 bases, with 14 bases between. The CDR3 runs to 13 residues. The CDR3 sequence is CASSQDRPHEQYF. The CDR3 DNA reads TGTGCCAGCAGCCAAGACAGGCCCCACGAGCAGTACTTC.